The rows below give T cell receptor beta chains drawn from one sample of a study of shared clonotypes between healthy human individuals. Clones were read by immunoSEQ multiplex PCR, and TCRdb kept only the in-frame ones, dropping some. This table has hundreds of thousands of clones, 85% to 95% appearing once. Source material: naive CD8+ T cells sorted from blood. These receptors came from a man younger than 45 in good health. Each CDR3 is given with its conserved first and last residue. A D gene is named only where the DNA matches it firmly. Some rows have no size entry. The others give once, few or many, or a class for an expanded clone.

TRBV28	.	TRBJ1-5	few	CASSFRGFQPQHF
TRBV19	.	TRBJ2-1	.	CASSRDPSSYNEQFF
TRBV9	TRBD1	TRBJ2-1	.	CASSGTGGRLDEQFF
TRBV7-2	.	TRBJ2-3	once	CASHPGLEDTQYF
TRBV6-1	TRBD1	TRBJ2-7	.	CASSEAVTGGPSYEQYF
TRBV28	.	TRBJ1-5	.	CASSLTGDQPQHF
TRBV28	TRBD1	TRBJ2-7	.	CASSSKIDRVHEQYF
TRBV6-5	.	TRBJ2-2	.	CASLARDTGELFF
TRBV4-2	.	TRBJ1-1	.	CASSLSSEAFF
TRBV6-6	TRBD2	TRBJ2-2	.	CASTHSWTSFSGELFF
TRBV7-9	.	TRBJ2-4	once	CASRPGQRENIQYF
TRBV7-6	TRBD2	TRBJ2-3	.	CASSPWRLAEATDTQYF
TRBV6-5	TRBD1	TRBJ2-5	.	CASSPVIQGEETQYF
TRBV29-1	.	TRBJ2-1	.	CSVVGSGTVSYNEQFF
TRBV7-9	TRBD1	TRBJ1-2	.	CASSEIPGQLKGYTF
TRBV7-8	TRBD2	TRBJ2-7	.	CASSLGRGGYEQYF
TRBV5-6	.	TRBJ2-7	.	CASSPLVSGSYEQYF
TRBV30	TRBD2	TRBJ2-3	.	CAWSVWLGREADTQYF
TRBV19	TRBD2	TRBJ2-2	.	CASSMLTGGPGELFF
TRBV7-9	.	TRBJ2-1	once	CASSYDPEGYEQFF
TRBV13	.	TRBJ2-7	.	CASSLEGVTYEQYF
TRBV6-5	.	TRBJ2-2	few	CASRSAIGLFF
TRBV5-6	TRBD2	TRBJ2-7	.	CASSFWTSGRAWEQYF
TRBV27	TRBD2	TRBJ2-7	.	CASSPGQGPKRLLAGAAYEQYF